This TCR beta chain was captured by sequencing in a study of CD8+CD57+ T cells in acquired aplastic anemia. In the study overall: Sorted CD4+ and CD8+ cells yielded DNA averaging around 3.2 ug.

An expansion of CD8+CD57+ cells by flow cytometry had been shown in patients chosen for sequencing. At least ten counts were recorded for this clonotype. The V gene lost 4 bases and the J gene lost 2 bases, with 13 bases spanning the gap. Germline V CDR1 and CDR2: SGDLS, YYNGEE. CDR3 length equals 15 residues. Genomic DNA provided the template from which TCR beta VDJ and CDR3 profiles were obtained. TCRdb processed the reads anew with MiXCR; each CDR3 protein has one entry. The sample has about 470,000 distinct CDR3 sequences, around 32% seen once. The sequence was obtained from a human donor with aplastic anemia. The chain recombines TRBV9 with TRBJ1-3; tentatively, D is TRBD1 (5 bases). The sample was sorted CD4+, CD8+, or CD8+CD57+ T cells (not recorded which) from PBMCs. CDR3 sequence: CASSSGGLAGNTIYF. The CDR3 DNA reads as TGTGCCAGCAGCTCGGGGGGATTGGCTGGAAACACCATATATTTT.